The 20 T cell receptor beta chains in this list originate from one sample, sequenced in a study of blood T cell repertoires in COVID-19. The repertoire was sequenced with immunoSEQ multiplex PCR; TCRdb's copy has only in-frame clones and lacks some. Among around 310,000 clones, almost 90% were seen once, and the ten largest hold about 1%. The sample was peripheral blood. Source of these receptors: a woman aged 35 to 49 with COVID-19, enrolled during active disease.

The CDR3 loop reads CASTLLGGRYNSPLHF. The DNA of the CDR3 is TGTGCCAGCACCCTGCTCGGGGGACGGTATAATTCACCCCTCCACTTT. The chain carries TRBV27 and TRBJ1-6, with D perhaps matching TRBD1 (5 bases). Trimming left V 7 bases short and J 4 bases short, with 17 bases between. This CDR3 is built from 16 residues. Germline CDR1 reads MNHEY; CDR2 reads SMNVEV (reference sequence).

The rearrangement uses TRBV5-4 and TRBJ1-1; no firm D call. There are 14 residues in the CDR3. CDR1 and CDR2 (germline): SGHNT, YYREEE (reference sequence). Trimming removed 5 bases at V and 5 bases at J, with 16 bases between. The DNA for the CDR3 is TGTGCCAGCAGTGTGACGGCGGGTTGGACTGAAGCTTTCTTT. It specifies CASSVTAGWTEAFF. The full variable domain, with the rest looked up from reference TRBV5-4 and TRBJ1-1, is ETGVTQSPTHLIKTRGQQVTLRCSSQSGHNTVSWYQQALGQGPQFIFQYYREEENGRGNFPPRFSGLQFPNYSSELNVNALELDDSALYLCASSVTAGWTEAFFGQGTRLTVV.

This clone has just one count. J is TRBJ2-1 and V is TRBV28; 14 nucleotides line up with TRBD2. CDR1 and CDR2 (germline): MDHEN, SYDVKM. V lost 2 bases, J lost 3 bases, and 3 bases stayed unmatched. This CDR3 contains 17 residues. Written as DNA, the CDR3 is TGTGCCAGCAGTTTAGGACTAGCGGGGGGAATCTACAATGAGCAGTTCTTC. Residues: CASSLGLAGGIYNEQFF.

This chain uses TRBV7-9 with TRBJ1-4, with 8 positions matching TRBD1. V shed 5 bases and J 6 bases; nucleotides not matched to a gene: 8. The CDR3 spans 15 residues. Looked up from germline, CDR1 is SEHNR and CDR2 is FQNEAQ (reference sequence). The DNA of the CDR3 is TGTGCCAGCAGCCACAAGGACAGGGAAGATGAAAAACTGTTTTTT. Translated, it gives CASSHKDREDEKLFF.

DNA for the CDR3: TGCAGCGTTGAAAGAGGTTGGATGAACACTGAAGCTTTCTTT. Protein: CSVERGWMNTEAFF. The rearrangement uses TRBV29-1 and TRBJ1-1, with unresolved D. In germline, CDR1 is SQVTM, CDR2 ANQGSEA. This CDR3 is built from 14 residues. V dropped 2 bases and J dropped 0 bases, with 10 bases sitting between them.

This clone was detected once. V usage is TRBV2 and J usage is TRBJ2-3; no clear D gene. V dropped 5 bases and J dropped 1 base, with 7 bases sitting between them. Germline values: CDR1 SNHLY, CDR2 FYNNEI. This CDR3 region has 13 residues. The CDR3 DNA sequence: TGTGCCAGCAGTTTAGAGGGCACAGATACGCAGTATTTT. Translation: CASSLEGTDTQYF. The variable domain in full, completed from reference TRBV2 and TRBJ2-3, reads EPEVTQTPSHQVTQMGQEVILRCVPISNHLYFYWYRQILGQKVEFLVSFYNNEISEKSEIFDDQFSVERPDGSNFTLKIRSTKLEDSAMYFCASSLEGTDTQYFGPGTRLTVL.

This chain connects TRBV15 to TRBJ1-2; D unresolved. The CDR3 loop spans 13 amino acids. V was trimmed by 3 bases and J by 4 bases, leaving 9 bases between them. Germline V lookup: CDR1 LNHNV, CDR2 YYDKDF (reference sequence). The CDR3 sequence is CATSSGESYGYTF. The DNA for the CDR3 is TGTGCCACCAGCAGCGGGGAAAGCTATGGCTACACCTTC.

The chain couples TRBV7-2 to TRBJ2-7, with D hard to call. There are 14 residues in the CDR3. From germline, CDR1 is SGHTA and CDR2 FQGNSA. Trimming cost V 3 bases and J 1 base, with 10 bases left between them. CDR3 region: CASSFRGPSYEQYF. In nucleotides, the CDR3 is TGTGCCAGCAGCTTCCGAGGCCCATCCTACGAGCAGTACTTC.

V and J are TRBV7-2 and TRBJ2-1; 10 bases map to TRBD1. Germline V gene data show CDR1 as SGHTA and CDR2 as FQGNSA. CDR3 size: 13 residues. V gave up 8 bases and J gave up 7 bases; unmatched junction bases: 5. CDR3 coding DNA: TGTGCCAGCCGACAGGGGGCGGGTAATGAGCAGTTCTTC. The encoded protein is CASRQGAGNEQFF.

This chain connects TRBV19 to TRBJ1-1, with D possibly matching TRBD1 (5 bases). Germline V gene sequence: CDR1 LNHDA, CDR2 SQIVND (reference sequence). The CDR3 spans 15 residues. V was clipped by 5 bases and J by 1 base, with 14 bases between them. Here the CDR3 reads CASSPLGHQNTEAFF. The CDR3 DNA reads TGTGCCAGTAGTCCTTTAGGACACCAGAACACTGAAGCTTTCTTT. Filled out from reference TRBV19 and TRBJ1-1, the complete variable domain reads DGGITQSPKYLFRKEGQNVTLSCEQNLNHDAMYWYRQDPGQGLRLIYYSQIVNDFQKGDIAEGYSVSREKKESFPLTVTSAQKNPTAFYLCASSPLGHQNTEAFFGQGTRLTVV.

This rearrangement joins TRBV5-1 to TRBJ2-7; 7 nucleotides align to TRBD2. CDR1 and CDR2 from the germline V gene are SGHRS and YFSETQ. This CDR3 is built from 17 residues. The ends lost 0 bases at V and 5 bases at J; junction bases unmatched: 14. CDR3 sequence: CASSLEGPRTSFDEQYF. In nucleotides, the CDR3 is TGCGCCAGCAGCTTGGAAGGGCCCCGGACTAGTTTTGACGAGCAGTACTTC.

The J gene is TRBJ1-5, the V gene TRBV18, with TRBD1 matching over 9 bases. Trimming took 4 bases from V and 5 from J; bases not matched to a gene: 6. The CDR3 covers 15 residues. Germline values: CDR1 KGHSH, CDR2 LQKENI. The DNA for the CDR3 is TGTGCCAGCTCACTAAAGACAGGGGGGGATCAGCCCCAGCATTTT. The encoded protein is CASSLKTGGDQPQHF.

This chain connects TRBV6-6 to TRBJ2-7; a possible D gene is TRBD2 (6 bases). Germline lookup yields CDR1 MNHNY and CDR2 SVGAGI (reference sequence). CDR3 length: 15 residues. V gave up 0 bases and J gave up 2 bases, with 11 bases separating them. The DNA of the CDR3 is TGTGCCAGCAGTTACTCGAATAGCGGACCCTACGAGCAGTACTTC. It is translated as CASSYSNSGPYEQYF.

CDR3 in DNA: TGTGCCAGCTCACCGGGCCTAAGGGAGACCCAGTACTTC. Translated, it gives CASSPGLRETQYF. The chain is built from TRBV18 and TRBJ2-5; D gene ambiguous. The CDR3 spans 13 residues. Germline V CDR1 and CDR2: KGHSH, LQKENI. V lost 3 bases, J lost 5 bases, and 10 bases lay in between.

The chain is built from TRBV7-6 and TRBJ2-1, with 14 bases identical to TRBD2. CDR1 SGHVS and CDR2 FNYEAQ come from the germline V gene. The CDR3 has 18 residues. The V and J ends lost 2 bases and 7 bases, in that order; junction bases with no gene match: 10. The CDR3 spells CASSLSPPTSGRANEQFF. The CDR3 bases are TGTGCCAGCAGCTTATCCCCACCGACTAGCGGGAGGGCGAATGAGCAGTTCTTC.

The chain joins TRBV18 to TRBJ2-1; the match to TRBD2 covers 8 bases. The length of the CDR3 is 16 residues. The germline V gene encodes CDR1 KGHSH and CDR2 LQKENI. J gave up 3 bases and V 2 bases, and 6 bases lay outside the gene matches. CDR3 sequence: CASSPALAGNYNEQFF. The CDR3 DNA reads as TGTGCCAGCTCACCAGCCCTAGCGGGCAACTACAATGAGCAGTTCTTC.

This clone was observed a single time. The rearrangement uses TRBV20-1 and TRBJ1-1; D not certain. The V and J ends lost 6 bases and 10 bases respectively, with 15 bases between them. The CDR3 sequence is 11 residues long. Looked up from germline, CDR1 is DFQATT and CDR2 is SNEGSKA (reference sequence). The CDR3 reads CSAYTPSGAFF. In DNA form, the CDR3 reads TGCAGTGCCTATACCCCAAGCGGAGCTTTCTTT.

The genes are TRBV2 and TRBJ1-1; D not certain. Germline-derived CDR1 and CDR2 are SNHLY and FYNNEI. The CDR3 has 11 residues. V was trimmed by 2 bases and J by 5 bases, leaving 3 bases between them. The CDR3 region is CASSELTEAFF. For the CDR3, the DNA is TGTGCCAGCAGTGAACTAACTGAAGCTTTCTTT.

The CDR3 DNA is TGTGCCAGCAGCTTACGACTAGCGGAAAGCACAGATACGCAGTATTTT. Translated: CASSLRLAESTDTQYF. This chain connects TRBV7-9 to TRBJ2-3; TRBD2 matches at 9 bases. V shed 2 bases, J shed 0 bases, and the junction held 3 bases outside the gene matches. Germline V gene data show CDR1 as SEHNR and CDR2 as FQNEAQ (reference sequence). CDR3 length equals 16 residues.

This clone has a single count. This chain joins TRBV9 and TRBJ1-1; D may be TRBD1 (5 bases). Germline V gene data show CDR1 as SGDLS and CDR2 as YYNGEE. The CDR3 covers 13 residues. Trimming removed 4 bases from V and 6 bases from J, with 13 bases in between. CDR3 amino acids: CASSKGETAEAFF. CDR3 in DNA: TGTGCCAGCAGCAAAGGGGAAACGGCTGAAGCTTTCTTT.